The 20 T cell receptor beta chains reported below all come from one sample, sequenced in a study of shared clonotypes between healthy human individuals. Positive CCR7 selection of CD45RO-negative cells yielded the naive CD8 cells, and terminally differentiated effector memory CD45RA+ cells were excluded. The table came from immunoSEQ multiplex PCR; TCRdb's copy has only in-frame clones and leaves some out. The sample includes more than 2 million clones, 93% of them seen just once. Source material: naive CD8+ T cells from PBMCs. These receptor sequences come from a man younger than 30 in good health. Some clones in this sample may be carry-over from other donors' samples.

V and J are TRBV7-8 and TRBJ2-1; D gene unclear. The V and J ends lost 7 bases and 8 bases respectively, with 9 bases between them. The CDR3 spans 11 residues. From germline, CDR1 is SGHVS and CDR2 FQNEAQ. CDR3 in amino acids: CASKSKDEQFF. CDR3 DNA sequence: TGTGCCAGCAAGTCGAAGGATGAGCAGTTCTTC. The full variable domain, in which reference TRBV7-8 and TRBJ2-1 provide the parts outside the CDR3, is GAGVSQSPRYKVAKRGQDVALRCDPISGHVSLFWYQQALGQGPEFLTYFQNEAQLDKSGLPSDRFFAERPEGSVSTLKIQRTQQEDSAVYLCASKSKDEQFFGPGTRLTVL.

This chain connects TRBV5-4 to TRBJ2-3; D gene unclear. The CDR3 consists of 14 residues. Trimming took 0 bases from V and 2 from J, leaving 7 bases between them. CDR1 and CDR2 (germline): SGHNT, YYREEE (reference sequence). Written as DNA, the CDR3 is TGTGCCAGCAGCTTGGTGGCCCTCACAGATACGCAGTATTTT. Translating gives CASSLVALTDTQYF.

The V and J genes are TRBV19 and TRBJ2-3, with TRBD2 matching 9 bases. V gave up 0 bases and J gave up 0 bases; unmatched junction bases: 4. The CDR3 runs 17 residues. Germline CDR1 LNHDA, CDR2 SQIVND (reference sequence). DNA for the CDR3: TGTGCCAGTAGTATAGATAGACTAGCGGCTAGCACAGATACGCAGTATTTT. Encoded protein: CASSIDRLAASTDTQYF.

The CDR3 protein is CASSILAGPRDEQFF. CDR3 in DNA: TGTGCCAGTAGTATACTAGCGGGGCCGCGGGATGAGCAGTTCTTC. This chain joins TRBV19 and TRBJ2-1; TRBD2 agrees at 9 bases. CDR1 and CDR2 (germline): LNHDA, SQIVND (reference sequence). V shed 2 bases, J shed 8 bases, and the junction held 7 bases outside the gene matches. CDR3 size: 15 residues.

This chain's CDR3 is CASSPLGGQYNEQFF. The CDR3 bases are TGCGCCAGCAGCCCCCTCGGAGGACAGTACAATGAGCAGTTCTTC. This sequence joins TRBV4-1 and TRBJ2-1; the D gene is possibly TRBD1 (6 bases). This CDR3 comprises 15 residues. Germline-derived CDR1 and CDR2 are MGHRA and YSYEKL. V lost 4 bases, J lost 4 bases, and 14 bases lay in between.

DNA of the CDR3: TGCAGCGTTGGTGGGGTTCCAGGTGTAAGCACTGAAGCTTTCTTT. Translation: CSVGGVPGVSTEAFF. This chain joins TRBV29-1 and TRBJ1-1, with D unresolved. The CDR3 runs to 15 residues. Deletions cut 4 bases from V and 4 bases from J, with 19 bases between. The germline gives CDR1 SQVTM, CDR2 ANQGSEA. The full variable domain, its missing parts supplied by reference TRBV29-1 and TRBJ1-1, is SAVISQKPSRDICQRGTSLTIQCQVDSQVTMMFWYRQQPGQSLTLIATANQGSEATYESGFVIDKFPISRPNLTFSTLTVSNMSPEDSSIYLCSVGGVPGVSTEAFFGQGTRLTVV.

For the CDR3, the DNA is TGTGCCAGCAGCTCACGGACTAGCGGGAGGGCGAACACCGGGGAGCTGTTTTTT. It yields the protein CASSSRTSGRANTGELFF. The chain carries TRBV7-2 and TRBJ2-2; 15 bases fit TRBD2. The J segment lost 0 bases and the V segment lost 4 bases, leaving 3 bases of the junction unmatched. CDR3 length: 18 residues. Germline V gene data show CDR1 as SGHTA and CDR2 as FQGNSA.

The J gene is TRBJ2-7, the V gene TRBV6-1; D might be TRBD2 (5 bases). With 10 bases removed from V and 3 bases from J, the gap between germline ends came to 13 bases. CDR1 is MNHNS and CDR2 is SASEGT in the germline V gene. CDR3 length equals 12 residues. CDR3 bases: TGTGCCACCAAGGACTTAAGCTACGAGCAGTACTTC. Translation gives CATKDLSYEQYF.

A word on this clone: Distinct nucleotide sequences in the sample also encode this CDR3. The chain is built from TRBV5-6 and TRBJ2-5; D not resolved. This CDR3 spans 11 amino acids. Trimming stripped 4 bases from V and 5 bases from J, with 6 bases between. Per the germline V gene, CDR1 is SGHDT and CDR2 is YYEEEE. DNA of the CDR3: TGTGCCAGCAGCCTCCGGGAGACCCAGTACTTC. Residues: CASSLRETQYF.

The chain combines TRBV7-8 with TRBJ2-1; D not certain. This CDR3 comprises 15 residues. The germline V and J ends were trimmed by 5 bases and 3 bases, with 14 bases remaining between them. Per the germline V gene, CDR1 is SGHVS and CDR2 is FQNEAQ. The CDR3 nucleotides read TGTGCCAGCAGCGACGGGTTGCGGCTCTACAATGAGCAGTTCTTC. Its translation: CASSDGLRLYNEQFF.

The V and J genes are TRBV7-9 and TRBJ2-7, with D possibly being TRBD2 (5 bases). V was trimmed by 5 bases and J by 1 base, leaving 15 bases between them. This CDR3 spans 15 amino acids. Germline-derived CDR1 and CDR2 are SEHNR and FQNEAQ (reference sequence). The CDR3 loop is CASSLAQRISYEQYF. DNA of the CDR3: TGTGCCAGCAGCCTTGCTCAGCGGATTTCCTACGAGCAGTACTTC.

The V and J genes are TRBV28 and TRBJ1-5, with no clear D. The length of the CDR3 is 16 residues. Per germline, CDR1 MDHEN and CDR2 SYDVKM. The V end was cut by 3 bases, the J end by 4 bases, with 16 bases between. CDR3 coding DNA: TGTGCCAGCAGTTTCGGAATGGGCGGGAGGAATCAGCCCCAGCATTTT. It codes for CASSFGMGGRNQPQHF.

The chain is built from TRBV28 and TRBJ2-7; TRBD1 matches at 8 bases. V was clipped by 0 bases and J by 3 bases; unmatched bases: 4. The germline V gene encodes CDR1 MDHEN and CDR2 SYDVKM. This CDR3 is built from 15 residues. The chain's CDR3 is CASSLWTGEGYEQYF. The CDR3, as DNA: TGTGCCAGCAGTTTATGGACAGGGGAAGGCTACGAGCAGTACTTC.

As regards this clone: The same CDR3 is also encoded by other DNA sequences in this sample. J is TRBJ2-1 and V is TRBV7-9, with a tentative D call TRBD1 (7 bases). The germline V gene has CDR1 SEHNR and CDR2 FQNEAQ (reference sequence). The CDR3 length is 13 residues. Deletions cut 5 bases from V and 3 bases from J, with 8 bases between. CDR3 residues: CASSQGGYNEQFF. CDR3 coding DNA: TGTGCCAGCAGCCAGGGGGGCTACAATGAGCAGTTCTTC.

In its sample, this clone was seen a few times. This chain connects TRBV11-3 to TRBJ1-1; no clear D gene. CDR1 and CDR2 from the germline V gene are SGHNT and YENEEA. Trimming removed 5 bases at V and 1 base at J, with 14 bases between. This CDR3 region has 15 residues. The CDR3 loop is CASSPRTGKNTEAFF. The CDR3 region has the DNA TGTGCCAGCAGCCCACGGACCGGGAAGAACACTGAAGCTTTCTTT.

This chain joins TRBV4-1 and TRBJ2-2; unclear D gene. From germline, CDR1 is MGHRA and CDR2 YSYEKL. The CDR3 is 12 residues long. Trimming shortened V by 7 bases and J by 6 bases, and 9 bases separated the two germline ends. The CDR3 bases are TGCGCCAGCAAGGGCAGTCCCGGGGAGCTGTTTTTT. Its protein is CASKGSPGELFF.

The chain is built from TRBV19 and TRBJ2-1, with D possibly being TRBD2 (5 bases). Germline V gives CDR1 LNHDA, CDR2 SQIVND (reference sequence). This CDR3 spans 13 amino acids. Trimming took off 9 bases at V and 4 bases at J, with 13 bases between the two ends. The CDR3 loop is CASAQEVYNEQFF. The CDR3 DNA follows: TGTGCCAGCGCCCAGGAGGTTTACAATGAGCAGTTCTTC. The variable domain in full, with the rest retrieved from reference TRBV19 and TRBJ2-1, is DGGITQSPKYLFRKEGQNVTLSCEQNLNHDAMYWYRQDPGQGLRLIYYSQIVNDFQKGDIAEGYSVSREKKESFPLTVTSAQKNPTAFYLCASAQEVYNEQFFGPGTRLTVL.

This clone was detected only once. The chain recombines TRBV7-3 with TRBJ2-7; 11 bases are a match to TRBD1. CDR3 size: 13 residues. Per the germline V gene, CDR1 is SGHTA and CDR2 is FQGTGA. The V segment lost 3 bases and the J segment 7 bases; nucleotides outside the gene matches: 2. Written as DNA, the CDR3 is TGTGCCAGCAGCTTTGGGACAGGGGGTGAGCAGTACTTC. This encodes CASSFGTGGEQYF. Supplemented by reference TRBV7-3 and TRBJ2-7, the full variable domain reads GAGVSQTPSNKVTEKGKYVELRCDPISGHTALYWYRQSLGQGPEFLIYFQGTGAADDSGLPNDRFFAVRPEGSVSTLKIQRTERGDSAVYLCASSFGTGGEQYFGPGTRLTVT.

V usage is TRBV2 and J usage is TRBJ2-7, with 13 bases lining up with TRBD2. With V trimmed by 7 bases and J by 0 bases, 6 bases remained unmatched. Germline V gene sequence: CDR1 SNHLY, CDR2 FYNNEI. The CDR3 covers 16 residues. In nucleotides, the CDR3 is TGTGCCAGCAAGACTAGCGGGAGGCCGAGCTCCTACGAGCAGTACTTC. It encodes CASKTSGRPSSYEQYF.

This clone was counted only a few times. The chain employs TRBV7-9 and TRBJ1-4, with D tentatively TRBD1 (5 bases). The V end was cut by 3 bases, the J end by 5 bases, with 13 bases between. Per the germline V gene, CDR1 is SEHNR and CDR2 is FQNEAQ (reference sequence). This CDR3 contains 15 residues. The CDR3 DNA reads as TGTGCCAGCAGCTTGGGGACTGTGGTCAATGAAAAACTGTTTTTT. The encoded protein is CASSLGTVVNEKLFF.